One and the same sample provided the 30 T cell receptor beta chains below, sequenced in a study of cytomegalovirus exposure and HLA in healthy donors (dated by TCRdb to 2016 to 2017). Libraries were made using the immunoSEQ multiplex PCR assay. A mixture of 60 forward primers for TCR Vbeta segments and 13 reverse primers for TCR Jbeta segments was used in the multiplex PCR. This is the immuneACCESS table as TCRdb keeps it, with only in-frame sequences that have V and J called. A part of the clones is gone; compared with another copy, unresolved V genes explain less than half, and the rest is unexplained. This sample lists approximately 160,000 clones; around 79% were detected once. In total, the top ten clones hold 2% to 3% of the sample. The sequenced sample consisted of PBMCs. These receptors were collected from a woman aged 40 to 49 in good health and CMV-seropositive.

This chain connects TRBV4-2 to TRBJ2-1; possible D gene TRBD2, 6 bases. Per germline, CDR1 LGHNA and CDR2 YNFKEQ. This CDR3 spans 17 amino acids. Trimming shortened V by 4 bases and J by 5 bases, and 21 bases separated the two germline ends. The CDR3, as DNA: TGTGCCAGCAGCCGCACCCGGGCGGGACTGAACGACAATGAGCAGTTCTTC. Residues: CASSRTRAGLNDNEQFF.

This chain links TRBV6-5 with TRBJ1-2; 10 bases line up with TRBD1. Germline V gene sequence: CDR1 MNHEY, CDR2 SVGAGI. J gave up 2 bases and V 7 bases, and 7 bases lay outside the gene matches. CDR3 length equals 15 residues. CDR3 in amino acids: CASTSRTGGNYGYTF. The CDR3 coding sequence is TGTGCCAGCACCAGCCGGACAGGGGGAAACTATGGCTACACCTTC.

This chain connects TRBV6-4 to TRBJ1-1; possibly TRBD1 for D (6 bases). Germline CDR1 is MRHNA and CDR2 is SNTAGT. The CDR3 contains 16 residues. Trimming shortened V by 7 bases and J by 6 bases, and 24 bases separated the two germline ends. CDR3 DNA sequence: TGTGCCAGCATTGTGGGGACACGGCTTTGTCGCTCTGAAGCTTTCTTT. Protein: CASIVGTRLCRSEAFF.

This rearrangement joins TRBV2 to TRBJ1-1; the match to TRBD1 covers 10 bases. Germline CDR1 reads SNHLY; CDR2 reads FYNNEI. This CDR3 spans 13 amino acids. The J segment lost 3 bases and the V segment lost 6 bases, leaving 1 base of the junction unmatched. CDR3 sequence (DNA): TGTGCCAGCAGCGGACAGGGGGACACTGAAGCTTTCTTT. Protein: CASSGQGDTEAFF.

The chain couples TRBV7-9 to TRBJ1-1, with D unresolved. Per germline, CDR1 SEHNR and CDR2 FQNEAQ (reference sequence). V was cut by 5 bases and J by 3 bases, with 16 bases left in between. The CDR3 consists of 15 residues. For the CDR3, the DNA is TGTGCCAGCAGCCCGGTTTCAGGTGACGACACTGAAGCTTTCTTT. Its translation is CASSPVSGDDTEAFF.

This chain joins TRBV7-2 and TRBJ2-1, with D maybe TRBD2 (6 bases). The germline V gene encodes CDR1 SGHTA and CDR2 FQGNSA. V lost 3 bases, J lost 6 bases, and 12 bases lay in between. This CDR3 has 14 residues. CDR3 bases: TGTGCCAGCAGCTTCGAGGGCGGGACCAATGAGCAGTTCTTC. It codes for CASSFEGGTNEQFF.

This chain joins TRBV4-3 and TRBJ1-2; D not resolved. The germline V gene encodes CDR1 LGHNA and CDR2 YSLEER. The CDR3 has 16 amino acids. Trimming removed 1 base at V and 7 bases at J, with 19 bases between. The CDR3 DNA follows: TGCGCCAGCAGCCAAGTACCCGGGAGAGTAGATGGTGGCTACACCTTC. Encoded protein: CASSQVPGRVDGGYTF.

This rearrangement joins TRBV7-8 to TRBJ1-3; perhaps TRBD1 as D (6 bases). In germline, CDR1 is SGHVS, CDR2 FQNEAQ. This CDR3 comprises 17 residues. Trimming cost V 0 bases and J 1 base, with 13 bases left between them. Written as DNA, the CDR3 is TGTGCCAGCAGCTTAGCTGGATACAGGGTGTCTGGAAACACCATATATTTT. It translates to CASSLAGYRVSGNTIYF.

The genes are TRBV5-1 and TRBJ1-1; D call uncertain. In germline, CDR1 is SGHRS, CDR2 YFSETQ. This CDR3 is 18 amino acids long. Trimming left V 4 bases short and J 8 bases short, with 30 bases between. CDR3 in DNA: TGCGCCAGCAGCGTCGGCGACGGTCTGTTAGCAGCCCGTCGGGAAGCTTTCTTT. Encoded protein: CASSVGDGLLAARREAFF.

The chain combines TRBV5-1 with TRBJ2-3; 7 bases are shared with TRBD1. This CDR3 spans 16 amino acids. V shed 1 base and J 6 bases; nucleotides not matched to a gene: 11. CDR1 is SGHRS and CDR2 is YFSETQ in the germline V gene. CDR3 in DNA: TGCGCCAGCAGCTTGAACGGCAGGGGGAGTTGGGATACGCAGTATTTT. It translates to CASSLNGRGSWDTQYF.

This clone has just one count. CDR3 bases: TGTGCCAGCAGCCCACAGAGTAGCAATCAGCCCCAGCATTTT. It is translated as CASSPQSSNQPQHF. This chain links TRBV7-2 with TRBJ1-5; D ambiguous. From germline, CDR1 is SGHTA and CDR2 FQGNSA. V was trimmed by 5 bases and J by 0 bases, leaving 8 bases between them. CDR3 size: 14 residues.

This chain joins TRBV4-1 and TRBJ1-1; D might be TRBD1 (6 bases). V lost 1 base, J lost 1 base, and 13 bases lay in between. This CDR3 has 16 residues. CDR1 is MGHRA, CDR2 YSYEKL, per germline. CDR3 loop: CASSQGQAKGNTEAFF. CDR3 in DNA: TGCGCCAGCAGCCAAGGACAGGCTAAGGGGAACACTGAAGCTTTCTTT.

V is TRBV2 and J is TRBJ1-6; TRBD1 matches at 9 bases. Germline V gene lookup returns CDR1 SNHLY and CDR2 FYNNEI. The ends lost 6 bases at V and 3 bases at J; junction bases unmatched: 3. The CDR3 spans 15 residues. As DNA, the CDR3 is TGTGCCAGCAGGGGGACAGGGAACTATAATTCACCCCTCCACTTT. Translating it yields CASRGTGNYNSPLHF.

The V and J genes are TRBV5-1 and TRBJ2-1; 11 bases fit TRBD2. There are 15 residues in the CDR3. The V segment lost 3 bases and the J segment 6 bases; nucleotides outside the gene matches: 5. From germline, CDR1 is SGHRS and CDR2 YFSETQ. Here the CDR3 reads CASSYTSGSINEQFF. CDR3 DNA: TGCGCCAGCAGCTATACTAGCGGGAGTATCAATGAGCAGTTCTTC.

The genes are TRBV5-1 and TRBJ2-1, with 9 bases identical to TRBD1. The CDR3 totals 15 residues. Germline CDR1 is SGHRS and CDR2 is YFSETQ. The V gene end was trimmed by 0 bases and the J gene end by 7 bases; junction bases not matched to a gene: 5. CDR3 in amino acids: CASSLGTGALNEQFF. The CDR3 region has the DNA TGCGCCAGCAGCTTGGGGACAGGGGCTCTGAATGAGCAGTTCTTC.

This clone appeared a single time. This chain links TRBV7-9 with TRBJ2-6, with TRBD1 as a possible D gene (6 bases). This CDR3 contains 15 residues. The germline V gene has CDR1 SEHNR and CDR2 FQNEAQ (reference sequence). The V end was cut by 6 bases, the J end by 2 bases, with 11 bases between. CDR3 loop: CASSPQGAGANVLTF. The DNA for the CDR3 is TGTGCCAGCAGTCCACAGGGCGCTGGGGCCAACGTCCTGACTTTC.

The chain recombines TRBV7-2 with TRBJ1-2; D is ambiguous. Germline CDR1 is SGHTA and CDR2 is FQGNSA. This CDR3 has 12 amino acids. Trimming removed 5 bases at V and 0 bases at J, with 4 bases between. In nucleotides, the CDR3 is TGTGCCAGCAGCGCAGCTAACTATGGCTACACCTTC. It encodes CASSAANYGYTF.

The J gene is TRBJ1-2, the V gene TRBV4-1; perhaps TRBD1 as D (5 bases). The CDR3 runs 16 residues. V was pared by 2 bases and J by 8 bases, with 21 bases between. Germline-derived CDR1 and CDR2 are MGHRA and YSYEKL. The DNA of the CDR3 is TGCGCCAGCAGCCAAAGGAGGGGCGGGAACTTAAAGGGCTACACCTTC. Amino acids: CASSQRRGGNLKGYTF.

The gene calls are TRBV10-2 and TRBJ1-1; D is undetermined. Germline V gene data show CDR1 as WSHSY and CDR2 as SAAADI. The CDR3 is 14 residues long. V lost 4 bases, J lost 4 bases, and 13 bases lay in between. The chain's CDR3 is CASSALIRGTEAFF. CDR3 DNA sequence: TGCGCCAGCAGTGCACTAATACGAGGCACTGAAGCTTTCTTT.

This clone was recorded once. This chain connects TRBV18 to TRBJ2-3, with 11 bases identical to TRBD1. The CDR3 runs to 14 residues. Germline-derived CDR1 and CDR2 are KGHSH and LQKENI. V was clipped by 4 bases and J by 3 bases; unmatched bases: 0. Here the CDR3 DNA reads TGTGCCAGCTCACGGGACAGGGGGACAGATACGCAGTATTTT. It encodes CASSRDRGTDTQYF.

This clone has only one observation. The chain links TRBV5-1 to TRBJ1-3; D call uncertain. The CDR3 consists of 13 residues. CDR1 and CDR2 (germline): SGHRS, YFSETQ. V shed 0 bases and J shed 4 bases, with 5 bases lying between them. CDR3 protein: CASSLDEGNTIYF. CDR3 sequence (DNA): TGCGCCAGCAGCTTGGATGAGGGAAACACCATATATTTT. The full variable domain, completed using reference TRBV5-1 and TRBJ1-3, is KAGVTQTPRYLIKTRGQQVTLSCSPISGHRSVSWYQQTPGQGLQFLFEYFSETQRNKGNFPGRFSGRQFSNSRSEMNVSTLELGDSALYLCASSLDEGNTIYFGEGSWLTVV.

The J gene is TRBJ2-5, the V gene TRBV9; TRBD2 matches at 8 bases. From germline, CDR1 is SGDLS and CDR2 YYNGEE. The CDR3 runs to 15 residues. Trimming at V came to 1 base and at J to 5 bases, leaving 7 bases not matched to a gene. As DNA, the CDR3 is TGTGCCAGCAGCGTATCCGGGAGGGCTCTGGAGACCCAGTACTTC. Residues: CASSVSGRALETQYF.

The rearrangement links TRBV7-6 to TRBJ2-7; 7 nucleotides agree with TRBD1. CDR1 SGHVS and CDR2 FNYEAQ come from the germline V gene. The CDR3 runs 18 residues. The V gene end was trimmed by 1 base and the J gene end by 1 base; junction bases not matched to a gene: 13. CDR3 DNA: TGTGCCAGCAGCTTAGGGGATATTGGGGGACAGACTTCCTACGAGCAGTACTTC. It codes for CASSLGDIGGQTSYEQYF.

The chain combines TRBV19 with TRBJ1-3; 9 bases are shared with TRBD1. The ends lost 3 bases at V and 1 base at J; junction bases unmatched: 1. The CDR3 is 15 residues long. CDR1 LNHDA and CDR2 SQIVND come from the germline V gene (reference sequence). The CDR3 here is CASSMGTGSGNTIYF. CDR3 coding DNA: TGTGCCAGTAGTATGGGGACAGGGTCTGGAAACACCATATATTTT.

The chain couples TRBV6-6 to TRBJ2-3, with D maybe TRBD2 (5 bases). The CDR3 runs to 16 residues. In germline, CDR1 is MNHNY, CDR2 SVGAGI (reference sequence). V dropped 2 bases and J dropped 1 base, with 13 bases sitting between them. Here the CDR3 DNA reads TGTGCCAGCAGTTACCCACCTCGGAGGCGCACAGATACGCAGTATTTT. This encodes CASSYPPRRRTDTQYF.

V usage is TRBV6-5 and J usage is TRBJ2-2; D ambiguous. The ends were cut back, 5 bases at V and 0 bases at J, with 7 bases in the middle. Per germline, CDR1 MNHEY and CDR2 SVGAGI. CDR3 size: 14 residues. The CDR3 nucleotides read TGTGCCAGCAGTAGCTACCCGAACACCGGGGAGCTGTTTTTT. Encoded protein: CASSSYPNTGELFF.

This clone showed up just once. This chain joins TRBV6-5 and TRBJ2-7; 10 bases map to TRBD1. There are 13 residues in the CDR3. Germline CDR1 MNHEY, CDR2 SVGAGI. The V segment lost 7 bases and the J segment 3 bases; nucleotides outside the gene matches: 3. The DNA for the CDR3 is TGTGCCAGCACCAGGACAGGGGGCTACGAGCAGTACTTC. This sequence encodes CASTRTGGYEQYF.

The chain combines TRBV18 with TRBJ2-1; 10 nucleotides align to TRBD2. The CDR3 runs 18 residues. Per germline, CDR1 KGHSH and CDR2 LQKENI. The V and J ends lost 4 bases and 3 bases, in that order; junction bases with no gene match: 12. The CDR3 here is CASSQLNTGTSDYNEQFF. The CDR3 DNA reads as TGTGCCAGCTCACAGCTTAACACGGGGACTAGCGACTACAATGAGCAGTTCTTC. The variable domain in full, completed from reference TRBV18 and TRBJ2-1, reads NAGVMQNPRHLVRRRGQEARLRCSPMKGHSHVYWYRQLPEEGLKFMVYLQKENIIDESGMPKERFSAEFPKEGPSILRIQQVVRGDSAAYFCASSQLNTGTSDYNEQFFGPGTRLTVL.

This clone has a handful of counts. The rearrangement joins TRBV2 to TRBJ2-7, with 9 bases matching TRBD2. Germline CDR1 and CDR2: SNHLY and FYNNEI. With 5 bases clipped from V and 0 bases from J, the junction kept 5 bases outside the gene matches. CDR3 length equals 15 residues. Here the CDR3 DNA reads TGTGCCAGCAGTTACCTAGCGGGAAGCTCCTACGAGCAGTACTTC. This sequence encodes CASSYLAGSSYEQYF.

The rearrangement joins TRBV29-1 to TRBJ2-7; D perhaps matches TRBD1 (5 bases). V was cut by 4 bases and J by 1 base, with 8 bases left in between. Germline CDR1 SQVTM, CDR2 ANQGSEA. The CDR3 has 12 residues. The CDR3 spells CSVARDSYEQYF. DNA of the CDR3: TGCAGCGTTGCCAGGGATTCCTACGAGCAGTACTTC.